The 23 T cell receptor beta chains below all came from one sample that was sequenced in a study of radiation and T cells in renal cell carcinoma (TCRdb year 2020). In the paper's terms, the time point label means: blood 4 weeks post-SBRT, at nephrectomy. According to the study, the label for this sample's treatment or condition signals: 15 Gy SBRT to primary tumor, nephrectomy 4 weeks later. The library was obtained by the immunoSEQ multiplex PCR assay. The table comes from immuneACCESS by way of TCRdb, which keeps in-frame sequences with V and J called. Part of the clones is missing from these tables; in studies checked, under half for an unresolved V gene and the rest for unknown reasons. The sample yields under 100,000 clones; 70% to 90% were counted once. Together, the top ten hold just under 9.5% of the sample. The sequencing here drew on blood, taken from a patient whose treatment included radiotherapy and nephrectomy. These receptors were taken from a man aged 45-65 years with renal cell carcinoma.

In nucleotides, the CDR3 is TGTGCCAGCAGTTACACCTTAGCGGGAGGTGACTATGAGCAGTTCTTC. Translation gives CASSYTLAGGDYEQFF. The chain uses TRBV9 and TRBJ2-1; 10 nucleotides align to TRBD2. Trimming at V came to 5 bases and at J to 8 bases, leaving 13 bases not matched to a gene. This CDR3 has 16 residues. Looked up from germline, CDR1 is SGDLS and CDR2 is YYNGEE.

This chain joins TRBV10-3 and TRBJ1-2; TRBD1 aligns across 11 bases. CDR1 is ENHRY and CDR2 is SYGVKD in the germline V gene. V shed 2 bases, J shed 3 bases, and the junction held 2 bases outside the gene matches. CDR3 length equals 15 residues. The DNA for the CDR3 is TGTGCCATCAGTGAGGGGACAGGGGGTCACTATGGCTACACCTTC. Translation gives CAISEGTGGHYGYTF.

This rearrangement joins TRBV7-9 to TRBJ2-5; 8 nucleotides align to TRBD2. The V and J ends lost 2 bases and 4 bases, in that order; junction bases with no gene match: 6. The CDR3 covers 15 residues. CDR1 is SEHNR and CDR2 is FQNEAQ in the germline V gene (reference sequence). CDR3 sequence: CASSLFGGGPETQYF. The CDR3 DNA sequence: TGTGCCAGCAGCTTATTCGGCGGGGGGCCAGAGACCCAGTACTTC. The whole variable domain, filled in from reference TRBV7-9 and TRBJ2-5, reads DTGVSQNPRHKITKRGQNVTFRCDPISEHNRLYWYRQTLGQGPEFLTYFQNEAQLEKSRLLSDRFSAERPKGSFSTLEIQRTEQGDSAMYLCASSLFGGGPETQYFGPGTRLLVL.

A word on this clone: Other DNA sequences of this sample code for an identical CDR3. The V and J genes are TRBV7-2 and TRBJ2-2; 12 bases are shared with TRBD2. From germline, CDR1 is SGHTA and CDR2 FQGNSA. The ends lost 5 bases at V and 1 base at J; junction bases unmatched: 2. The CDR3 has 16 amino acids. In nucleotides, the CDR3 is TGTGCCAGCAGCCCACTAGCGGGGGGGAACACCGGGGAGCTGTTTTTT. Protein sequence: CASSPLAGGNTGELFF.

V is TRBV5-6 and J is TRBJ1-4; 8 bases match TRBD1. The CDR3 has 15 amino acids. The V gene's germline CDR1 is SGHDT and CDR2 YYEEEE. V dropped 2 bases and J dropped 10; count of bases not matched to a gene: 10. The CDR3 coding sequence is TGTGCCAGCAGCTTAGTCGGACAGGGCGTAGGAAAACTGTTTTTT. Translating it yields CASSLVGQGVGKLFF. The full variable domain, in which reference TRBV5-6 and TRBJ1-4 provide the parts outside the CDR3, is DAGVTQSPTHLIKTRGQQVTLRCSPKSGHDTVSWYQQALGQGPQFIFQYYEEEERQRGNFPDRFSGHQFPNYSSELNVNALLLGDSALYLCASSLVGQGVGKLFFGSGTQLSVL.

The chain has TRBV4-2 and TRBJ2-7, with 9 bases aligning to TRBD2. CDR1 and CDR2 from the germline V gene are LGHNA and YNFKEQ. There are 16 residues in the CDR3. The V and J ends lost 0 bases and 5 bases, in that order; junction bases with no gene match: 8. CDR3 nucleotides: TGTGCCAGCAGCCAAGATGCTACTAGCGGGTCCGACGAGCAGTACTTC. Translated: CASSQDATSGSDEQYF.

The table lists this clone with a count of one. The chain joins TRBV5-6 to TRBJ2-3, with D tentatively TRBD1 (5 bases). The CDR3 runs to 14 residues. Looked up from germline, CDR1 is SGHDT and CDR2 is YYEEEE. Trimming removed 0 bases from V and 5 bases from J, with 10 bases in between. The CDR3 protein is CASSLVGVEDTQYF. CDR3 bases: TGTGCCAGCAGCTTGGTAGGGGTTGAAGATACGCAGTATTTT.

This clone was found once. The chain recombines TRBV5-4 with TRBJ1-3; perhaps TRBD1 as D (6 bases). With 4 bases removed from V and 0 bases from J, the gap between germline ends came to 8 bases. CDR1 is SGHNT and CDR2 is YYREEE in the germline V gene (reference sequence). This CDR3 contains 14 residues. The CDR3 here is CASSRDTSGNTIYF. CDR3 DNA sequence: TGTGCCAGCAGCCGGGACACCTCTGGAAACACCATATATTTT. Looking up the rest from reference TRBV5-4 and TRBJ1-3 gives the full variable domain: ETGVTQSPTHLIKTRGQQVTLRCSSQSGHNTVSWYQQALGQGPQFIFQYYREEENGRGNFPPRFSGLQFPNYSSELNVNALELDDSALYLCASSRDTSGNTIYFGEGSWLTVV.

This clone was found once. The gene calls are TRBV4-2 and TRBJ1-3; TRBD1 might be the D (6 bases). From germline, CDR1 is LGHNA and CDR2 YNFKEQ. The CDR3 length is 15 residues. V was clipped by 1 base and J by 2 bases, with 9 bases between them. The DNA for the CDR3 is TGTGCCAGCAGCCAAGTTTCAGGGGCTGGAAACACCATATATTTT. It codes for CASSQVSGAGNTIYF.

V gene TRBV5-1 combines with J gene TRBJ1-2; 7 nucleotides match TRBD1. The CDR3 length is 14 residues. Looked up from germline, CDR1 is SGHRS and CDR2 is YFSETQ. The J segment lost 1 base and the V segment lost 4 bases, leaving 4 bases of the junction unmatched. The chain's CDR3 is CASSRTGDNYGYTF. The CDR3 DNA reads TGCGCCAGCAGCAGGACAGGCGATAACTATGGCTACACCTTC.

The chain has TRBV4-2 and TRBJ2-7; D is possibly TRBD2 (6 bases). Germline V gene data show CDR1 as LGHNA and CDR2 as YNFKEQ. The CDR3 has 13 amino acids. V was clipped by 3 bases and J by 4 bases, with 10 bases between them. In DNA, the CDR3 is TGTGCCAGCAGCCAGGATAGCGGTTACGAGCAGTACTTC. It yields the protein CASSQDSGYEQYF.

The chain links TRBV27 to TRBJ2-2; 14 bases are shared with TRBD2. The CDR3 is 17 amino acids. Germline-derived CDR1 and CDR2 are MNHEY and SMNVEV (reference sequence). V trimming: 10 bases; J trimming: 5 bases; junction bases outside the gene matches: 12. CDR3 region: CATPGGTSGRVTGELFF. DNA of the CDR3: TGTGCCACCCCGGGGGGGACTAGCGGGAGAGTTACCGGGGAGCTGTTTTTT.

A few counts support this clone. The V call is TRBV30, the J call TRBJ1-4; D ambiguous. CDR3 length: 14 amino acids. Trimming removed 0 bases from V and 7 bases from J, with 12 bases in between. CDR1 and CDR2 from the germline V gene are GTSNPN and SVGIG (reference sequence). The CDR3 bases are TGTGCCTGGAGTGTATTGGGGAGAGGTGAAAAACTGTTTTTT. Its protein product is CAWSVLGRGEKLFF.

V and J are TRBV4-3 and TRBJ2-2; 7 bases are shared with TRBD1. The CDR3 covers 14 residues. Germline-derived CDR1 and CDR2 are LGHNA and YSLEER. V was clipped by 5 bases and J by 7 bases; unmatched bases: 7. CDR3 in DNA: TGCGCCAGCAGCGTCCAGACAGGGATCGGGGAGCTGTTTTTT. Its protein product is CASSVQTGIGELFF.

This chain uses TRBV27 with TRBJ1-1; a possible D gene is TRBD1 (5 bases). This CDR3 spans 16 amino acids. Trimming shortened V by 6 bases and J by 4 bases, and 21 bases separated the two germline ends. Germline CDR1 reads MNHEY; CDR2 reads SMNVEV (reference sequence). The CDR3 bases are TGTGCCAGCAGCACTTATAGGGGCCCGCCCGCCACTGAAGCTTTCTTT. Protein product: CASSTYRGPPATEAFF.

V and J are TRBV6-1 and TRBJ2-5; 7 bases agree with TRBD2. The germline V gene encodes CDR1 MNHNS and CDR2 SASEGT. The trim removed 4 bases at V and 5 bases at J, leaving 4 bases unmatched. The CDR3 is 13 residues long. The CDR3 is CASSAVGGETQYF. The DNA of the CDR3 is TGTGCCAGCAGTGCCGTCGGGGGGGAGACCCAGTACTTC.

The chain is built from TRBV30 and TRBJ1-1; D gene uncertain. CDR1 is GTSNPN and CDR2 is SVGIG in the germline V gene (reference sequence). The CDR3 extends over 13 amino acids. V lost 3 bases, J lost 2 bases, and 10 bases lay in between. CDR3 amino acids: CAWSVRVNTEAFF. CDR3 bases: TGTGCCTGGAGCGTCCGGGTCAACACTGAAGCTTTCTTT.

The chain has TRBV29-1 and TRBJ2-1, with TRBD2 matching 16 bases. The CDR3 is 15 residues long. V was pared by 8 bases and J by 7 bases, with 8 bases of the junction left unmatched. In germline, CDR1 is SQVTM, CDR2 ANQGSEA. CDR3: CSLGTSGGAGNEQFF. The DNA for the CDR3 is TGCAGCCTCGGGACTAGCGGGGGGGCCGGGAATGAGCAGTTCTTC.

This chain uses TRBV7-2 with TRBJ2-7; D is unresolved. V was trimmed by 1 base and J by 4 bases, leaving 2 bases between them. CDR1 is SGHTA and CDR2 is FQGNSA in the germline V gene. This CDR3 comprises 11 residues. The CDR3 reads CASSLEYEQYF. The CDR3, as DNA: TGTGCCAGCAGCTTAGAGTACGAGCAGTACTTC.

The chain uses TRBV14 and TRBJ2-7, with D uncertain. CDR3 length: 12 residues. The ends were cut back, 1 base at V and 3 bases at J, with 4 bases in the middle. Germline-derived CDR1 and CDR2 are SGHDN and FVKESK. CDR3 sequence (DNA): TGTGCCAGCAGCCAAGTTGTCTACGAGCAGTACTTC. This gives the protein CASSQVVYEQYF. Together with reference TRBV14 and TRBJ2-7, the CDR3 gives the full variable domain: EAGVTQFPSHSVIEKGQTVTLRCDPISGHDNLYWYRRVMGKEIKFLLHFVKESKQDESGMPNNRFLAERTGGTYSTLKVQPAELEDSGVYFCASSQVVYEQYFGPGTRLTVT.

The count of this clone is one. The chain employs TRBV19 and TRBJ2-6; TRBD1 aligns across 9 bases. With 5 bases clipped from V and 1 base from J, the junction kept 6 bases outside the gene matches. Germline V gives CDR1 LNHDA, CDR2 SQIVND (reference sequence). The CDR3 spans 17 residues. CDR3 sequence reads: CASSPGQGDSGANVLTF. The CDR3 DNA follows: TGTGCCAGTAGTCCGGGACAGGGTGATTCTGGGGCCAACGTCCTGACTTTC.

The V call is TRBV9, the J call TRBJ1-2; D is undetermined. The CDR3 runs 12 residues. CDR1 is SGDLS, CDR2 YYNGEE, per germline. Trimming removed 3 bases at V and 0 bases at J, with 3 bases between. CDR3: CASSAPNYGYTF. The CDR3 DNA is TGTGCCAGCAGCGCCCCTAACTATGGCTACACCTTC.

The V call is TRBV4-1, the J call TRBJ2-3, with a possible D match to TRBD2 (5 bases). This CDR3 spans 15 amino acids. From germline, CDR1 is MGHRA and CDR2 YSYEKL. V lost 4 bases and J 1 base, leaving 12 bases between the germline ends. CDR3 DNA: TGCGCCAGCAGCCTGGTCGGGGTCGGCACAGATACGCAGTATTTT. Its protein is CASSLVGVGTDTQYF.